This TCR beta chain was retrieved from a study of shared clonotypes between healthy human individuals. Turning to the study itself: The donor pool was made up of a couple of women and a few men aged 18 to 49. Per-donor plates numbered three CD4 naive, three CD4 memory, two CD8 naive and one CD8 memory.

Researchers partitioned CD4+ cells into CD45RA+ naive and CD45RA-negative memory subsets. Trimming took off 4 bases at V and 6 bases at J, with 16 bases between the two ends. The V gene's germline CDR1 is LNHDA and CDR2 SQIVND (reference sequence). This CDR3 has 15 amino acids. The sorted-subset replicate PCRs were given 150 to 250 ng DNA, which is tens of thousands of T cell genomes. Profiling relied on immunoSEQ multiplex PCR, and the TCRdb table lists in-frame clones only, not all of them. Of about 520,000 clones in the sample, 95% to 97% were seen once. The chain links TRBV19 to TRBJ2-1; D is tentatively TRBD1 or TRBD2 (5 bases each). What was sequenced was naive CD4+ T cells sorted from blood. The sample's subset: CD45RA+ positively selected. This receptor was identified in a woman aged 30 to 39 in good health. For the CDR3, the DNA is TGTGCCAGTAGTACATACAGGTTGGACTTCAATGAGCAGTTCTTC. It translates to CASSTYRLDFNEQFF.